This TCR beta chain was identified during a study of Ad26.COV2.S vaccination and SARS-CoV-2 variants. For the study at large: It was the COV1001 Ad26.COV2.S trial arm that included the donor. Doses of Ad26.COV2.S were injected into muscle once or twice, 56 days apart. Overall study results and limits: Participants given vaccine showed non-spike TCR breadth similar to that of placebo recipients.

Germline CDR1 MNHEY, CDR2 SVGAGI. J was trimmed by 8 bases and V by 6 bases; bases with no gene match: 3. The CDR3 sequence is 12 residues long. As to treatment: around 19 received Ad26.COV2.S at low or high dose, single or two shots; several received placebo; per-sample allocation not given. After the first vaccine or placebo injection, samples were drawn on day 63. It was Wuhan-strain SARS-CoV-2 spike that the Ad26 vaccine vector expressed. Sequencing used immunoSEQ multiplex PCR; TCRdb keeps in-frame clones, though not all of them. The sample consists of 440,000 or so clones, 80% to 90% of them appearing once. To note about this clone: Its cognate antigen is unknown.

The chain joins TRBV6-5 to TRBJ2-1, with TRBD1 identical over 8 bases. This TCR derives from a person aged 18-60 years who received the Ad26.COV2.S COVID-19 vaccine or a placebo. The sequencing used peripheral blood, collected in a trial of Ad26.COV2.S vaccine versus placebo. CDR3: CASRQTGDEQFF. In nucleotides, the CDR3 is TGTGCCAGCAGGCAGACAGGGGATGAGCAGTTCTTC.